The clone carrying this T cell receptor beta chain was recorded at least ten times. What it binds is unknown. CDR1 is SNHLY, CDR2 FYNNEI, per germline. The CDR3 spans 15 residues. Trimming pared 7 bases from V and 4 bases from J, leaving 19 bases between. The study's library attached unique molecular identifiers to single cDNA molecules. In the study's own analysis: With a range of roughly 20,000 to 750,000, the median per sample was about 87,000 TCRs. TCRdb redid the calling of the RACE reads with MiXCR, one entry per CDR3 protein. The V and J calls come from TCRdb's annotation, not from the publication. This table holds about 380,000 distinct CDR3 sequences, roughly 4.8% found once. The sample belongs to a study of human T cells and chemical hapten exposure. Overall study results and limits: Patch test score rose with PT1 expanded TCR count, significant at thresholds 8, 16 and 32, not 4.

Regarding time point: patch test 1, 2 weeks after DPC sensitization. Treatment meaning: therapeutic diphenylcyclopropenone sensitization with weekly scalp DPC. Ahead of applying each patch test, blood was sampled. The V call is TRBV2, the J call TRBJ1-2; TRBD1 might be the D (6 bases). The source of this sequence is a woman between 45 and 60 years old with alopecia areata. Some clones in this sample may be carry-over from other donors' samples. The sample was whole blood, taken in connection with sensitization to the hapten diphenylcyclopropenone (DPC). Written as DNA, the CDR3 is TGTGCCAGCACTGGGGGGGGCTCGGACGTCTATGGCTACACCTTC. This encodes CASTGGGSDVYGYTF.